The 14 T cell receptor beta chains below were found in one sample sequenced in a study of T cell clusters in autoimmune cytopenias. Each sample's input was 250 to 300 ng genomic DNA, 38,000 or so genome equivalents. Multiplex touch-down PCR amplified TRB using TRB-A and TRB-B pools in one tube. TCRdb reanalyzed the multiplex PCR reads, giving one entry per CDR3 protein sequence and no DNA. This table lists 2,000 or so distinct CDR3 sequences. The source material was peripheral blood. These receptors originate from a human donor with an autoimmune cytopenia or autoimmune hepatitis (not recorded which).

CDR3 amino acids: CSARAKGRGSTDTQYF. The chain has TRBV20-1 and TRBJ2-3; the TRBD1 assignment by TCRdb is unverifiable without DNA. CDR3 length: 16 amino acids. CDR1 is DFQATT, CDR2 SNEGSKA, per germline (reference sequence).

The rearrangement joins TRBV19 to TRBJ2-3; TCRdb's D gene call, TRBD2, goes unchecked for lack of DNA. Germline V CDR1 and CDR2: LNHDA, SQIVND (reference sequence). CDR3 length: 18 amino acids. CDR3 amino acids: CASSSGTSGTLSTDTQYF.

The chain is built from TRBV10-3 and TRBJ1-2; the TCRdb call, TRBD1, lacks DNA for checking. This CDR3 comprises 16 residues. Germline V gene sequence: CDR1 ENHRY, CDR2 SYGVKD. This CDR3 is CAIRSGGGTGSYGYTF.

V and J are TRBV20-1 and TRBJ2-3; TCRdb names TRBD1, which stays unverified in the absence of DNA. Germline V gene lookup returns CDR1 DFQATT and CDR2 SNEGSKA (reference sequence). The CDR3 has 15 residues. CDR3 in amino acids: CSAETWDRDTDTQYF.

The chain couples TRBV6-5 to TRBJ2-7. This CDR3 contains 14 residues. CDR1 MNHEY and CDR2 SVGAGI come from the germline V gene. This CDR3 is CASSPSSPLQEQYF.

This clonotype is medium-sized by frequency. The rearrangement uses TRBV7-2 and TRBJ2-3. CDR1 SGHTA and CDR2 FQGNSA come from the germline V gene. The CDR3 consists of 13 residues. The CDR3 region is CASSARVTDTQYF. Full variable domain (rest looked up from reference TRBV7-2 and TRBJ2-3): GAGVSQSPSNKVTEKGKDVELRCDPISGHTALYWYRQSLGQGLEFLIYFQGNSAPDKSGLPSDRFSAERTGGSVSTLTIQRTQQEDSAVYLCASSARVTDTQYFGPGTRLTVL.

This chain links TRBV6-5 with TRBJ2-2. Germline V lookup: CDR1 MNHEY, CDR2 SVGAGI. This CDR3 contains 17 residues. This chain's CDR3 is CASSSSLMGANTGELFF.

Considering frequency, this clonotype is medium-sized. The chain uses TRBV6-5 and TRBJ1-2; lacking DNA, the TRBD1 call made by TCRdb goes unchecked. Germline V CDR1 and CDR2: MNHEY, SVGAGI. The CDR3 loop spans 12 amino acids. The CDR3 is CASSPLTGRDTF.

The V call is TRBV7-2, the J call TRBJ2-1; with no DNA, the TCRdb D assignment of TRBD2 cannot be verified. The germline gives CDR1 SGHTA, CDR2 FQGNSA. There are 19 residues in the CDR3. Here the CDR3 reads CASSLVSGRNRFSYNEQFF.

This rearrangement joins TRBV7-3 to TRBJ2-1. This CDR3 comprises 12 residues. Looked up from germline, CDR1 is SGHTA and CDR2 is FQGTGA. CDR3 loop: CASSDGYHEQFF. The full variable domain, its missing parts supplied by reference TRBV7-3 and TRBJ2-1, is GAGVSQTPSNKVTEKGKYVELRCDPISGHTALYWYRQSLGQGPEFLIYFQGTGAADDSGLPNDRFFAVRPEGSVSTLKIQRTERGDSAVYLCASSDGYHEQFFGPGTRLTVL.

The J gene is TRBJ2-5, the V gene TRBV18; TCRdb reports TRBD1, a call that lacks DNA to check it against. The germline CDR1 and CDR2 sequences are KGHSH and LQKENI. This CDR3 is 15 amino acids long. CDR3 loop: CASSPTGAGAKTQYF.

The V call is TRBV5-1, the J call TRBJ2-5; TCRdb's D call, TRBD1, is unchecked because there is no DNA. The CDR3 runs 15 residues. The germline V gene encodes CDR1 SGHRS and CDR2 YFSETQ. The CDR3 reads CASSPGGSGQETQYF. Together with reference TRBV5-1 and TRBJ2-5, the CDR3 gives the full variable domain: KAGVTQTPRYLIKTRGQQVTLSCSPISGHRSVSWYQQTPGQGLQFLFEYFSETQRNKGNFPGRFSGRQFSNSRSEMNVSTLELGDSALYLCASSPGGSGQETQYFGPGTRLLVL.

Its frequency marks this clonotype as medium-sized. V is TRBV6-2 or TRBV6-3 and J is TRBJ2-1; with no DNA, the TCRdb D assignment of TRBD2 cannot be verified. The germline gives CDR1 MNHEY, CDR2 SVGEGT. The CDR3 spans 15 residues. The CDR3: CASSYLLAGEGEQFF.

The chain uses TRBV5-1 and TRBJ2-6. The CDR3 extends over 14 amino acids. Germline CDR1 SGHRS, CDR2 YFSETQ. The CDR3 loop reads CASSFASGANVLTF.